The 25 T cell receptor beta chains given below trace back to one sample, sequenced in a study of blood T cell repertoires in COVID-19. Some clones are missing from TCRdb's copy, which holds only in-frame ones; the method was immunoSEQ multiplex PCR. The sample lists some 530,000 clones, 80% to 90% occurring once. Input material: peripheral blood. The receptors here all came from a human donor in a cohort sampled during active COVID-19.

The genes are TRBV7-2 and TRBJ1-2, with 7 nucleotides matching TRBD1. Germline CDR1 reads SGHTA; CDR2 reads FQGNSA. The V and J ends lost 5 bases and 8 bases, in that order; junction bases with no gene match: 14. The CDR3 runs 15 residues. CDR3 coding DNA: TGTGCCAGCAGCCCGCCGGGACAGCTTAGACGGGGCTACACCTTC. This codes for CASSPPGQLRRGYTF.

V is TRBV30 and J is TRBJ1-1, with 7 bases lining up with TRBD1. V shed 2 bases and J 3 bases; nucleotides not matched to a gene: 9. Germline CDR1 reads GTSNPN; CDR2 reads SVGIG (reference sequence). The CDR3 consists of 15 residues. The CDR3 sequence: CAWSKLDRSDTEAFF. The CDR3 region has the DNA TGTGCCTGGAGTAAACTGGACAGGAGCGACACTGAAGCTTTCTTT.

This clone was picked up a small number of times. This chain links TRBV19 with TRBJ1-1; no firm D call. This CDR3 spans 17 amino acids. Germline V gene data show CDR1 as LNHDA and CDR2 as SQIVND (reference sequence). With 3 bases removed from V and 1 base from J, the gap between germline ends came to 18 bases. CDR3 amino acids: CASSMPPSYFGNTEAFF. The CDR3 region has the DNA TGTGCCAGTAGTATGCCACCGTCGTACTTTGGGAACACTGAAGCTTTCTTT.

The chain joins TRBV20-1 to TRBJ2-7; the D gene is possibly TRBD1 (6 bases). Trimming stripped 6 bases from V and 4 bases from J, with 10 bases between. The CDR3 runs 11 residues. Germline-derived CDR1 and CDR2 are DFQATT and SNEGSKA (reference sequence). CDR3 amino acids: CSARGGYEQYF. The DNA of the CDR3 is TGCAGTGCCAGGGGCGGTTACGAGCAGTACTTC.

The chain is built from TRBV18 and TRBJ1-1; TRBD1 matches at 8 bases. V lost 2 bases and J lost 2; bases outside the gene matches: 10. The CDR3 is 17 amino acids. The germline V gene has CDR1 KGHSH and CDR2 LQKENI. The CDR3 DNA reads as TGTGCCAGCTCACCAGGAGTAGGGACAGGAATTAACACTGAAGCTTTCTTT. Translated: CASSPGVGTGINTEAFF.

This chain uses TRBV7-9 with TRBJ2-1; D gene unclear. This CDR3 is 12 amino acids long. V lost 5 bases and J lost 8, with 10 bases in between. The germline V gene has CDR1 SEHNR and CDR2 FQNEAQ (reference sequence). The CDR3, as DNA: TGTGCCAGCAGCCCAGTGTCCTATGAGCAGTTCTTC. Its protein product is CASSPVSYEQFF.

The chain has TRBV19 and TRBJ1-4; TRBD1 agrees at 7 bases. Trimming cost V 5 bases and J 5 bases; bases outside gene matches: 5. Germline assignment: CDR1 LNHDA and CDR2 SQIVND (reference sequence). The CDR3 contains 14 residues. The CDR3 loop reads CASSRGQRNEKLFF. In DNA, the CDR3 is TGTGCCAGTAGTCGGGGACAGAGAAATGAAAAACTGTTTTTT.

The V gene is TRBV7-3, the J gene TRBJ2-1; D is perhaps TRBD2 (6 bases). V lost 2 bases to trimming and J lost 1 base, with 9 bases between them. The CDR3 length is 15 residues. Germline assignment: CDR1 SGHTA and CDR2 FQGTGA. CDR3 DNA sequence: TGTGCCAGCAGCTTAGAAGGAGGGTCCTACAATGAGCAGTTCTTC. Residues: CASSLEGGSYNEQFF.

V gene TRBV27 combines with J gene TRBJ1-2, with D tentatively TRBD1 (6 bases). The CDR3 is made up of 15 amino acids. Germline values: CDR1 MNHEY, CDR2 SMNVEV (reference sequence). The V gene lost 6 bases and the J gene lost 6 bases, with 20 bases spanning the gap. The CDR3 loop is CASSRTSRGRDGYTF. For the CDR3, the DNA is TGTGCCAGCAGCCGCACGTCCAGGGGAAGGGATGGCTACACCTTC.

The chain joins TRBV25-1 to TRBJ2-5, with unresolved D. CDR1 and CDR2 (germline): MGHDK, SYGVNS. CDR3 size: 12 residues. Trimming pared 4 bases from V and 5 bases from J, leaving 8 bases between. The CDR3 spells CASSVYGETQYF. The CDR3 coding sequence is TGTGCCAGCAGTGTCTACGGGGAGACCCAGTACTTC.

The chain uses TRBV7-9 and TRBJ2-1, with 15 positions matching TRBD2. Germline V gives CDR1 SEHNR, CDR2 FQNEAQ (reference sequence). The CDR3 covers 15 residues. V shed 4 bases and J 8 bases; nucleotides not matched to a gene: 3. The CDR3 region has the DNA TGTGCCAGCAGCTCGCGGACTAGCGGGAGGGATGAGCAGTTCTTC. It yields the protein CASSSRTSGRDEQFF.

The gene calls are TRBV15 and TRBJ1-1, with D unclear. V lost 1 base and J lost 0, with 9 bases in between. Germline loops: CDR1 LNHNV, CDR2 YYDKDF (reference sequence). The CDR3 runs to 15 residues. The chain's CDR3 is CATSRGGALNTEAFF. For the CDR3, the DNA is TGTGCCACCAGCAGAGGTGGAGCATTGAACACTGAAGCTTTCTTT.

Turning to this clone: The identical CDR3 is also encoded by other nucleotide sequences in the sample. The chain has TRBV20-1 and TRBJ2-1; 9 nucleotides agree with TRBD2. This CDR3 has 13 amino acids. The junction had 4 bases not matched to a gene; V was cut back by 3 bases and J by 7 bases. Germline V gene lookup returns CDR1 DFQATT and CDR2 SNEGSKA (reference sequence). The CDR3: CSASRLAGNEQFF. The CDR3 DNA reads TGCAGTGCTAGTCGCCTAGCGGGAAATGAGCAGTTCTTC.

This chain connects TRBV29-1 to TRBJ2-3; 14 bases line up with TRBD2. CDR3 length: 16 residues. Germline CDR1 reads SQVTM; CDR2 reads ANQGSEA. The V gene end was trimmed by 3 bases and the J gene end by 8 bases; junction bases not matched to a gene: 10. CDR3 region: CSVDQIGTSGRGTQYF. The CDR3 nucleotides are TGCAGCGTTGACCAGATAGGGACTAGCGGGAGAGGTACGCAGTATTTT.

The chain employs TRBV19 and TRBJ2-2; 14 nucleotides match TRBD2. Losses at the gene ends were 5 bases for V and 5 bases for J; bases not matched to a gene: 4. Germline V CDR1 and CDR2: LNHDA, SQIVND (reference sequence). The CDR3 has 16 residues. The CDR3: CASSPRLAGGTGELFF. The CDR3 nucleotides are TGTGCCAGTAGTCCTCGACTAGCGGGGGGGACCGGGGAGCTGTTTTTT.

This clone was detected only a few times. The chain links TRBV5-1 to TRBJ2-6; 8 bases are a match to TRBD1. Germline V lookup: CDR1 SGHRS, CDR2 YFSETQ. The V segment lost 5 bases and the J segment 0 bases; nucleotides outside the gene matches: 7. This CDR3 is 17 amino acids long. The CDR3 DNA follows: TGCGCCAGCAGGCGCGGGACAGGCCTCTCTGGGGCCAACGTCCTGACTTTC. Protein: CASRRGTGLSGANVLTF. Using reference TRBV5-1 and TRBJ2-6 for the parts outside the CDR3, the full variable domain is KAGVTQTPRYLIKTRGQQVTLSCSPISGHRSVSWYQQTPGQGLQFLFEYFSETQRNKGNFPGRFSGRQFSNSRSEMNVSTLELGDSALYLCASRRGTGLSGANVLTFGAGSRLTVL.

J is TRBJ2-1 and V is TRBV7-2, with TRBD2 matching 9 bases. J gave up 1 base and V 5 bases, and 12 bases lay outside the gene matches. The CDR3 is made up of 18 amino acids. Germline V gives CDR1 SGHTA, CDR2 FQGNSA. CDR3 region: CASSPGPGGRVSYNEQFF. CDR3 coding DNA: TGTGCCAGCAGCCCCGGGCCGGGCGGGAGGGTTTCCTACAATGAGCAGTTCTTC.

The rearrangement uses TRBV28 and TRBJ2-1; 12 nucleotides line up with TRBD2. The trim removed 5 bases at V and 4 bases at J, leaving 6 bases unmatched. This CDR3 has 16 residues. Germline CDR1 MDHEN, CDR2 SYDVKM. This chain's CDR3 is CASSLTSGSRYNEQFF. The CDR3 bases are TGTGCCAGCAGTCTGACTAGCGGGAGTAGGTACAATGAGCAGTTCTTC.

The V and J genes are TRBV3-1 (or the pseudogene TRBV3-2) and TRBJ1-4; 8 bases are shared with TRBD1. Per the germline V gene, CDR1 is LGHDT and CDR2 is YNNKEL (reference sequence). The CDR3 has 16 residues. V was clipped by 3 bases and J by 6 bases; unmatched bases: 9. CDR3 loop: CASSHYPDREYEKLFF. The CDR3 coding sequence is TGTGCCAGCAGCCACTACCCGGACAGGGAATATGAAAAACTGTTTTTT.

The rearrangement uses TRBV7-8 and TRBJ2-1; TRBD1 aligns across 9 bases. Germline CDR1 is SGHVS and CDR2 is FQNEAQ. With V trimmed by 4 bases and J by 8 bases, 12 bases remained unmatched. There are 16 residues in the CDR3. The CDR3 sequence: CASSYEQGAMSDEQFF. In DNA, the CDR3 is TGTGCCAGCAGCTACGAACAGGGGGCTATGAGCGATGAGCAGTTCTTC. Combining the CDR3 with reference TRBV7-8 and TRBJ2-1 gives the whole variable domain GAGVSQSPRYKVAKRGQDVALRCDPISGHVSLFWYQQALGQGPEFLTYFQNEAQLDKSGLPSDRFFAERPEGSVSTLKIQRTQQEDSAVYLCASSYEQGAMSDEQFFGPGTRLTVL.

The chain couples TRBV19 to TRBJ2-7; D is perhaps TRBD1 (6 bases). The germline V gene has CDR1 LNHDA and CDR2 SQIVND (reference sequence). The germline V and J ends were trimmed by 6 bases and 5 bases, with 14 bases remaining between them. The CDR3 is 13 residues long. Written as DNA, the CDR3 is TGTGCCAGTAGGAGACTGGGGGCCGACGAGCAGTACTTC. Its protein product is CASRRLGADEQYF.

The chain carries TRBV5-1 and TRBJ2-7; D perhaps matches TRBD1 (6 bases). The CDR3 has 14 residues. The germline V gene has CDR1 SGHRS and CDR2 YFSETQ. V shed 4 bases and J shed 1 base, with 12 bases lying between them. CDR3 coding DNA: TGCGCCAGCAGCCCATGGACAGAATCCTACGAGCAGTACTTC. It translates to CASSPWTESYEQYF.

This rearrangement joins TRBV5-1 to TRBJ1-1; tentatively, D is TRBD1 (6 bases). This CDR3 comprises 15 residues. Germline loops: CDR1 SGHRS, CDR2 YFSETQ. Trimming took 2 bases from V and 5 from J, leaving 16 bases between them. Here the CDR3 DNA reads TGCGCCAGCAGCTTCGGGGCGCCCAGGGGAACTGAAGCTTTCTTT. Its translation: CASSFGAPRGTEAFF.

The chain joins TRBV5-6 to TRBJ1-2; D is ambiguous. CDR1 and CDR2 (germline): SGHDT, YYEEEE. Trimming removed 2 bases at V and 3 bases at J, with 11 bases between. The CDR3 sequence is 14 residues long. The chain's CDR3 is CASSLSHRDYGYTF. The CDR3, as DNA: TGTGCCAGCAGCTTATCGCACCGGGACTATGGCTACACCTTC.

The chain has TRBV6-2 or TRBV6-3 and TRBJ1-1; 7 nucleotides agree with TRBD1. Germline CDR1 reads MNHEY; CDR2 reads SVGEGT. V lost 1 base to trimming and J lost 7 bases; unmatched junction nucleotides: 15. CDR3 length equals 17 residues. The CDR3 loop reads CASSYLPTTGSGGEAFF. The CDR3 nucleotides are TGTGCCAGCAGTTACTTACCGACGACAGGGAGCGGGGGTGAAGCTTTCTTT.